This TCR beta chain is drawn from a study of blood T cells in healthy people across ages. Study results and limitations: Higher diversity, along with more naive CD4+ cells, distinguished long-lived donors from aged donors.

At least 6.5 million PBMCs were isolated per sample. Germline lookup yields CDR1 SGHAT and CDR2 FQNNGV. The ends lost 5 bases at V and 8 bases at J; junction bases unmatched: 7. The CDR3 is 14 residues long. A second PCR, run for about 6 to 12 cycles, used a sample-barcoded 5' primer plus a J-beta primer mix. A tag from a template-switch adaptor with 12 random nucleotides marked each cDNA molecule. TCRdb reprocessed the 5' RACE reads with MiXCR, giving one entry per CDR3 protein. The table records about 1.5 million distinct CDR3 sequences, 42% of them present only once. Notes on this clonotype: Its antigen is still unknown.

This sequence originates from a woman in her late teens or twenties in good health. Sample: blood. The J gene is TRBJ2-4, the V gene TRBV11-2; TRBD1 aligns across 9 bases. The CDR3 spells CASSEGTGFDIQYF. The CDR3 nucleotides read TGTGCCAGCAGCGAAGGGACAGGGTTTGACATTCAGTACTTC.